These 28 T cell receptor beta chains were all obtained from the same sample, sequenced in a study of metastatic and nonmetastatic thyroid tumors. TCRdb re-processed the PCR reads through MiXCR. Of 40,000 or so clones in the sample, more than 15% are singletons; the top ten hold about a sixth. Not a single patient had been given any form of treatment at any point before undergoing thyroid surgery. Sequenced: blood. All receptors come from a female donor with papillary thyroid cancer or a benign thyroid nodule (not recorded which). Some clones in this sample may be carry-over from other donors' samples.

The V gene is TRBV20-1, the J gene TRBJ2-7; 8 bases match TRBD2. V was clipped by 3 bases and J by 4 bases; unmatched bases: 17. In germline, CDR1 is DFQATT, CDR2 SNEGSKA (reference sequence). The CDR3 sequence is 17 residues long. The CDR3 DNA reads TGCAGTGCTAGTCCCCAAGGGTATCCGGGACTAGATTACGAGCAGTACTTC. Its translation: CSASPQGYPGLDYEQYF.

This clone was detected many times. The V gene is TRBV27, the J gene TRBJ2-2; D is perhaps TRBD2 (6 bases). V shed 5 bases and J shed 5 bases, with 15 bases lying between them. The germline V gene has CDR1 MNHEY and CDR2 SMNVEV (reference sequence). The CDR3 runs 15 residues. The CDR3 DNA is TGTGCCAGCAGTCCGGGGCGGGGTTGGACCGGGGAGCTGTTTTTT. Translated: CASSPGRGWTGELFF.

This clone showed up many times. This chain connects TRBV27 to TRBJ2-7, with D possibly matching TRBD1 (6 bases). CDR3 length: 17 residues. Germline lookup yields CDR1 MNHEY and CDR2 SMNVEV (reference sequence). V shed 5 bases and J shed 7 bases, with 27 bases lying between them. The CDR3 nucleotides read TGTGCCAGCAGTCCCACCACCTCACAGGGTGTGGATAGGGAGCAGTACTTC. Translating it yields CASSPTTSQGVDREQYF.

This clone has only a few counts. The V gene is TRBV24-1, the J gene TRBJ2-2; the match to TRBD2 covers 14 bases. The length of the CDR3 is 18 residues. V dropped 4 bases and J dropped 7; count of bases not matched to a gene: 10. Germline-derived CDR1 and CDR2 are KGHDR and SFDVKD. The CDR3 sequence: CATSDPGLAGGPDGELFF. Written as DNA, the CDR3 is TGTGCCACCAGTGACCCTGGACTAGCGGGGGGCCCGGACGGGGAGCTGTTTTTT.

This clone showed up many times. The chain links TRBV5-1 to TRBJ2-1; no reliable D call. Germline V CDR1 and CDR2: SGHRS, YFSETQ. With 4 bases removed from V and 9 bases from J, the gap between germline ends came to 14 bases. CDR3 length: 13 residues. DNA of the CDR3: TGCGCCAGCAGCCCGGACCCCTCGGGTGAGCAGTTCTTC. It translates to CASSPDPSGEQFF.

This clone has at least ten counts. This chain links TRBV7-3 with TRBJ2-1, with 11 bases fitting TRBD1. V lost 5 bases, J lost 5 bases, and 11 bases stayed unmatched. Germline CDR1 reads SGHTA; CDR2 reads FQGTGA. This CDR3 has 17 residues. The CDR3 loop is CASSLEPGQGGNNEQFF. In nucleotides, the CDR3 is TGTGCCAGCAGCCTAGAGCCGGGACAGGGGGGAAACAATGAGCAGTTCTTC.

About this clone: This may arise from a read error, as a much more abundant clone is one base away. This rearrangement joins TRBV9 to TRBJ2-3, with TRBD2 as a possible D gene (5 bases). CDR1 and CDR2 from the germline V gene are SGDLS and YYNGEE. The CDR3 length is 15 residues. V lost 4 bases and J lost 2, with 14 bases in between. The CDR3 coding sequence is TGTGCCAGCAGCCCCCGTCTAGCAATCACAGATACGCAGTATTTT. Protein sequence: CASSPRLAITDTQYF. Combining the CDR3 with reference TRBV9 and TRBJ2-3 gives the whole variable domain DSGVTQTPKHLITATGQRVTLRCSPRSGDLSVYWYQQSLDQGLQFLIQYYNGEERAKGNILERFSAQQFPDLHSELNLSSLELGDSALYFCASSPRLAITDTQYFGPGTRLTVL.

This clone was picked up many times. CDR3: CASSQGGRVMEKLFF. CDR3 DNA sequence: TGCGCCAGCAGCCAAGGGGGCAGGGTCATGGAAAAACTGTTTTTT. The genes are TRBV4-1 and TRBJ1-4; D possibly corresponds to TRBD1 (5 bases). The length of the CDR3 is 15 residues. From germline, CDR1 is MGHRA and CDR2 YSYEKL. V gave up 1 base and J gave up 8 bases, with 14 bases separating them.

This clone was counted ten times or more. V usage is TRBV9 and J usage is TRBJ2-1; 7 bases align to TRBD2. Trimming cost V 4 bases and J 4 bases; bases outside gene matches: 8. CDR3 length: 15 amino acids. Germline V gene lookup returns CDR1 SGDLS and CDR2 YYNGEE. CDR3 coding DNA: TGTGCCAGCAGCCCATTAGCGGGCGCTTACAATGAGCAGTTCTTC. It yields the protein CASSPLAGAYNEQFF. The complete variable domain, with remaining parts taken from reference TRBV9 and TRBJ2-1, reads DSGVTQTPKHLITATGQRVTLRCSPRSGDLSVYWYQQSLDQGLQFLIQYYNGEERAKGNILERFSAQQFPDLHSELNLSSLELGDSALYFCASSPLAGAYNEQFFGPGTRLTVL.

The chain carries TRBV6-1 and TRBJ2-3, with D perhaps TRBD2 (5 bases). Germline lookup yields CDR1 MNHNS and CDR2 SASEGT. The CDR3 extends over 15 amino acids. V shed 1 base and J shed 5 bases, with 13 bases lying between them. CDR3 sequence: CASSEVAGRGDTQYF. CDR3 DNA sequence: TGTGCCAGCAGTGAAGTGGCAGGCCGGGGAGATACGCAGTATTTT.

This clone was picked up many times. The V and J genes are TRBV6-2 or TRBV6-3 and TRBJ2-1; no firm D call. V lost 0 bases and J 0 bases, leaving 15 bases between the germline ends. Germline CDR1 is MNHEY and CDR2 is SVGEGT. This CDR3 region has 18 residues. The CDR3 sequence is CASSYSIGGYSSYNEQFF. Here the CDR3 DNA reads TGTGCCAGCAGTTACTCGATAGGTGGGTATAGCTCCTACAATGAGCAGTTCTTC.

On this clone: A much larger clone is a single base away; this may be a read error. The chain carries TRBV29-1 and TRBJ2-1; D is undetermined. V lost 5 bases, J lost 4 bases, and 9 bases lay in between. CDR1 and CDR2 from the germline V gene are SQVTM and ANQGSEA. The CDR3 length is 12 residues. For the CDR3, the DNA is TGCAGCGTTCTACCGTCTTACAATGAGCAGTTCTTC. Its translation: CSVLPSYNEQFF.

The rearrangement links TRBV18 to TRBJ1-1, with TRBD1 as a possible D gene (6 bases). Germline V gene data show CDR1 as KGHSH and CDR2 as LQKENI. Trimming cost V 5 bases and J 7 bases, with 14 bases left between them. This CDR3 is built from 13 residues. CDR3 sequence: CASSSLGAVEAFF. In nucleotides, the CDR3 is TGTGCCAGCTCATCCCTGGGGGCAGTTGAAGCTTTCTTT.

The rearrangement joins TRBV14 to TRBJ2-7; tentative D call: TRBD1 (6 bases). This CDR3 is built from 20 residues. Trimming left V 4 bases short and J 2 bases short, with 30 bases between. Germline CDR1 is SGHDN and CDR2 is FVKESK. CDR3 in amino acids: CASSLDRCGRASAPTYEQYF. DNA for the CDR3: TGTGCCAGCAGCCTCGACAGGTGTGGTCGTGCATCCGCTCCAACCTACGAGCAGTACTTC. Supplemented by reference TRBV14 and TRBJ2-7, the full variable domain reads EAGVTQFPSHSVIEKGQTVTLRCDPISGHDNLYWYRRVMGKEIKFLLHFVKESKQDESGMPNNRFLAERTGGTYSTLKVQPAELEDSGVYFCASSLDRCGRASAPTYEQYFGPGTRLTVT.

Comments on this clone: A read error is possible here, since a much larger clone lies one base away. The rearrangement uses TRBV2 and TRBJ1-5; D gene ambiguous. Trimming stripped 7 bases from V and 5 bases from J, with 12 bases between. Germline CDR1 is SNHLY and CDR2 is FYNNEI. This CDR3 has 13 residues. The CDR3 DNA sequence: TGTGCCAGCACCGCATACGGGCATCAGCCCCAGCATTTT. It yields the protein CASTAYGHQPQHF.

Ten or more counts support this clone. V gene TRBV3-1 combines with J gene TRBJ1-1; D unclear. Germline loops: CDR1 LGHDT, CDR2 YNNKEL (reference sequence). Trimming took 4 bases from V and 1 from J, leaving 16 bases between them. This CDR3 spans 16 amino acids. The CDR3 protein is CASSRLDPGRNTEAFF. In DNA, the CDR3 is TGTGCCAGCAGCCGTCTGGATCCAGGAAGGAACACTGAAGCTTTCTTT.

Regarding this clone: The junction departs from germline at one end; a sequencing error may be responsible. The CDR3 sequence: CGARSQGIGTQYF. The CDR3 region has the DNA TGCGGTGCTAGGAGTCAGGGGATCGGGACCCAGTACTTC. This rearrangement joins TRBV20-1 to TRBJ2-5; tentative D call: TRBD1 (6 bases). The CDR3 is made up of 13 amino acids. Per the germline V gene, CDR1 is DFQATT and CDR2 is SNEGSKA (reference sequence).

This clone occurred many times. The V and J genes are TRBV10-1 and TRBJ2-5; 10 bases agree with TRBD2. Germline V gene lookup returns CDR1 WNHNN and CDR2 SYGVQD (reference sequence). This CDR3 is 15 amino acids long. Trimming cost V 4 bases and J 5 bases; bases outside gene matches: 7. CDR3 DNA: TGCGCCAGCAGTGTGGCTAGCGGGAGAGCGGAGACCCAGTACTTC. It specifies CASSVASGRAETQYF.

This clone showed up just a few times. The V and J genes are TRBV7-2 and TRBJ2-7; 9 bases agree with TRBD1. This CDR3 is 13 amino acids long. In germline, CDR1 is SGHTA, CDR2 FQGNSA. The V segment lost 4 bases and the J segment 3 bases; nucleotides outside the gene matches: 1. The chain's CDR3 is CASSWDRVYEQYF. CDR3 DNA: TGTGCCAGCAGCTGGGACAGGGTCTACGAGCAGTACTTC.

This clone is medium-sized (0.01 to 0.1%) by share. This chain uses TRBV12-3 or TRBV12-4 with TRBJ1-1, with a tentative D call TRBD1 (6 bases). The V end lost 6 bases, the J end lost 3 bases, and 11 bases lay between the germline ends. This CDR3 is 13 amino acids long. Written as DNA, the CDR3 is TGTGCCAGCAGACGGACAGAGTACACTGAAGCTTTCTTT. Its protein is CASRRTEYTEAFF.

This clone was detected ten times or more. The rearrangement joins TRBV30 to TRBJ2-7; 11 bases align to TRBD1. CDR3 length: 16 residues. Germline V CDR1 and CDR2: GTSNPN, SVGIG (reference sequence). The V gene end was trimmed by 0 bases and the J gene end by 6 bases; junction bases not matched to a gene: 10. The CDR3 DNA is TGTGCCTGGAGTGTGTATCATCACGGGACAGGGGGCGAGCAGTACTTC. The encoded protein is CAWSVYHHGTGGEQYF.

V and J are TRBV2 and TRBJ1-2; D is perhaps TRBD1 (6 bases). With 2 bases removed from V and 6 bases from J, the gap between germline ends came to 16 bases. The CDR3 is 15 residues long. The V gene's germline CDR1 is SNHLY and CDR2 FYNNEI. CDR3 in DNA: TGTGCCAGCAGTGAATCCCTGTCAGGGGATCATGGCTACACCTTC. Its protein product is CASSESLSGDHGYTF.

This clone was counted a few times. The chain links TRBV27 to TRBJ2-1; TRBD2 matches 8 bases. This CDR3 contains 15 residues. The ends lost 10 bases at V and 6 bases at J; junction bases unmatched: 14. CDR1 MNHEY and CDR2 SMNVEV come from the germline V gene (reference sequence). The CDR3 loop is CAIIYGGGRRNEQFF. The DNA of the CDR3 is TGTGCCATCATTTACGGGGGGGGCAGGCGCAATGAGCAGTTCTTC.

This clone was seen only a few times. The chain links TRBV25-1 to TRBJ1-1, with D possibly being TRBD1 (6 bases). V lost 9 bases and J 0 bases, leaving 17 bases between the germline ends. CDR1 and CDR2 from the germline V gene are MGHDK and SYGVNS. This CDR3 spans 15 amino acids. This CDR3 is CASPGGGRMNTEAFF. The CDR3 coding sequence is TGTGCCAGTCCTGGGGGGGGGCGCATGAACACTGAAGCTTTCTTT. Filled out from reference TRBV25-1 and TRBJ1-1, the complete variable domain reads EADIYQTPRYLVIGTGKKITLECSQTMGHDKMYWYQQDPGMELHLIHYSYGVNSTEKGDLSSESTVSRIRTEHFPLTLESARPSHTSQYLCASPGGGRMNTEAFFGQGTRLTVV.

This clone showed up many times. This rearrangement joins TRBV28 to TRBJ1-2, with D uncertain. Germline CDR1 MDHEN, CDR2 SYDVKM. The CDR3 consists of 14 residues. Trimming removed 1 base from V and 3 bases from J, with 9 bases in between. CDR3 protein: CASSLLGSYYGYTF. In DNA, the CDR3 is TGTGCCAGCAGTTTATTGGGGTCTTACTATGGCTACACCTTC.

This clone was observed many times. V is TRBV12-3 or TRBV12-4 and J is TRBJ2-7; D not certain. The V gene lost 6 bases and the J gene lost 7 bases, with 19 bases spanning the gap. This CDR3 region has 14 residues. CDR3 loop: CASSRLEDPGEQYF. The CDR3 coding sequence is TGTGCCAGCAGCCGCCTAGAGGACCCCGGGGAGCAGTACTTC.

This clone was observed at least ten times. This chain connects TRBV6-1 to TRBJ2-2; no clear D gene. CDR1 is MNHNS and CDR2 is SASEGT in the germline V gene. V was trimmed by 8 bases and J by 5 bases, leaving 15 bases between them. The CDR3 totals 14 residues. This chain's CDR3 is CASRPQIVTGELFF. CDR3 nucleotides: TGTGCCAGCCGGCCTCAGATAGTTACCGGGGAGCTGTTTTTT.

This clone has at least ten counts. CDR3 residues: CASSAQAGGADEQYF. CDR3 in DNA: TGCGCCAGCAGCGCTCAAGCAGGGGGCGCGGACGAGCAGTACTTC. This sequence joins TRBV5-1 and TRBJ2-7; 8 nucleotides line up with TRBD1. Germline CDR1 and CDR2: SGHRS and YFSETQ. Losses at the gene ends were 4 bases for V and 5 bases for J; bases not matched to a gene: 11. The CDR3 is 15 residues long.